This TCR beta chain was found in a study of blood T cell repertoires in COVID-19. Study information: Samples representing acute and convalescent COVID-19 were sourced from the United States, Italy and Spain. PBMCs, B-cell-depleted T cells, or T cells provided the cDNA or gDNA that made up the material.

As handled by the study authors: Reference gene primer amplification gave estimated nucleated cell counts. Sequencing was performed with immunoSEQ multiplex PCR; in TCRdb, only in-frame clones are kept and a portion is missing. V, J and clone size reflect that table, while D and trimming were determined from the DNA. Seen here are some 260,000 clones, roughly 90% observed once, and the top ten hold under 2.5%. The V gene's germline CDR1 is LNHNV and CDR2 YYDKDF (reference sequence). The V gene end was trimmed by 3 bases and the J gene end by 3 bases; junction bases not matched to a gene: 8. There are 17 residues in the CDR3.

This receptor was identified in a middle-aged woman who had recovered from COVID-19. Sequencing input: peripheral blood. The chain carries TRBV15 and TRBJ1-4, with 9 nucleotides matching TRBD1. The CDR3 nucleotides are TGTGCCACCAGCAGGGGAACACAGGGGGCGGCTAATGAAAAACTGTTTTTT. It yields the protein CATSRGTQGAANEKLFF. Combining the CDR3 with reference TRBV15 and TRBJ1-4 gives the whole variable domain DAMVIQNPRYQVTQFGKPVTLSCSQTLNHNVMYWYQQKSSQAPKLLFHYYDKDFNNEADTPDNFQSRRPNTSFCFLDIRSPGLGDTAMYLCATSRGTQGAANEKLFFGSGTQLSVL.